These T cell receptor beta chains were read from a single sample in a study of blood T cells in healthy people across ages. Each CDR3 protein gets one entry after TCRdb re-called the 5' RACE reads with MiXCR. Here the sample spans over a million distinct CDR3 sequences, approximately 39% being singletons. Sequencing was done on a sample of blood. Receptor source: a woman between 18 and 29 years old in good health. The CDR3 runs from the conserved cysteine through the conserved F or W. D genes are given only for firm matches. Where a row states a size, it is once, few, many or the class of an expanded clone; other rows omit it.

j_gene: TRBJ2-1
d_gene: .
abundance: .
v_gene: TRBV10-2
CDR3aa: CARSELGRGSYNEQFF

j_gene: TRBJ2-1
d_gene: TRBD2
abundance: .
v_gene: TRBV7-2
CDR3aa: CASSISGGYNEQFF

j_gene: TRBJ1-5
d_gene: .
abundance: .
v_gene: TRBV29-1
CDR3aa: CSVVGTANQPQHF

j_gene: TRBJ1-2
d_gene: .
abundance: .
v_gene: TRBV10-2
CDR3aa: CASSDPYGFNYGYTF

j_gene: TRBJ2-1
d_gene: TRBD2
abundance: .
v_gene: TRBV9
CDR3aa: CASSVRGSGVYNEQFF

j_gene: TRBJ1-1
d_gene: .
abundance: .
v_gene: TRBV7-9
CDR3aa: CASSGREGGNAEAFF

j_gene: TRBJ2-7
d_gene: TRBD2
abundance: many
v_gene: TRBV27
CDR3aa: CASSLPSGAQYF

j_gene: TRBJ2-3
d_gene: .
abundance: few
v_gene: TRBV3-1
CDR3aa: CASSQDRAVTDTQYF

j_gene: TRBJ2-1
d_gene: .
abundance: .
v_gene: TRBV6-4
CDR3aa: CASSVLAVTNNEQFF

j_gene: TRBJ2-1
d_gene: TRBD2
abundance: .
v_gene: TRBV27
CDR3aa: CASSFETSGRKVKFF

j_gene: TRBJ1-2
d_gene: .
abundance: many
v_gene: TRBV27
CDR3aa: CASSSIFGGYTF

j_gene: TRBJ1-1
d_gene: .
abundance: many
v_gene: TRBV27
CDR3aa: CASSLKRGVNTEAFF

j_gene: TRBJ2-5
d_gene: .
abundance: .
v_gene: TRBV20-1
CDR3aa: CSARPTALYEETQYF

j_gene: TRBJ2-3
d_gene: TRBD2
abundance: .
v_gene: TRBV20-1
CDR3aa: CSARSLSGATDMQYF

j_gene: TRBJ1-1
d_gene: .
abundance: .
v_gene: TRBV6-2/TRBV6-3
CDR3aa: CASSLPFRAQEAFF

j_gene: TRBJ1-1
d_gene: .
abundance: .
v_gene: TRBV6-2/TRBV6-3
CDR3aa: CASRPRGEDTEAFF

j_gene: TRBJ1-2
d_gene: .
abundance: .
v_gene: TRBV6-2/TRBV6-3
CDR3aa: CASSSSQTGWGYGYTF

j_gene: TRBJ2-3
d_gene: TRBD2
abundance: many
v_gene: TRBV12-3/TRBV12-4
CDR3aa: CASSLAGDYTDTQYF

j_gene: TRBJ1-2
d_gene: .
abundance: few
v_gene: TRBV7-2
CDR3aa: CASSYRQLTYGYTF

j_gene: TRBJ1-5
d_gene: .
abundance: few
v_gene: TRBV7-2
CDR3aa: CASSQEGTRGQPQHF

j_gene: TRBJ1-2
d_gene: .
abundance: .
v_gene: TRBV27
CDR3aa: CASNDRFANYGYTF

j_gene: TRBJ1-5
d_gene: .
abundance: few
v_gene: TRBV12-3/TRBV12-4
CDR3aa: CASARGQLNQPQHF

j_gene: TRBJ1-1
d_gene: .
abundance: few
v_gene: TRBV20-1
CDR3aa: CSAREDTEAFF

j_gene: TRBJ2-3
d_gene: .
abundance: few
v_gene: TRBV12-3/TRBV12-4
CDR3aa: CASGGSSRLADTQYF

j_gene: TRBJ2-5
d_gene: .
abundance: .
v_gene: TRBV3-1
CDR3aa: CASSLAALRETQYF

j_gene: TRBJ2-1
d_gene: TRBD2
abundance: .
v_gene: TRBV5-6
CDR3aa: CASSWDYDYNEQFF

j_gene: TRBJ2-1
d_gene: .
abundance: few
v_gene: TRBV6-2/TRBV6-3
CDR3aa: CASSYLGDFQFF